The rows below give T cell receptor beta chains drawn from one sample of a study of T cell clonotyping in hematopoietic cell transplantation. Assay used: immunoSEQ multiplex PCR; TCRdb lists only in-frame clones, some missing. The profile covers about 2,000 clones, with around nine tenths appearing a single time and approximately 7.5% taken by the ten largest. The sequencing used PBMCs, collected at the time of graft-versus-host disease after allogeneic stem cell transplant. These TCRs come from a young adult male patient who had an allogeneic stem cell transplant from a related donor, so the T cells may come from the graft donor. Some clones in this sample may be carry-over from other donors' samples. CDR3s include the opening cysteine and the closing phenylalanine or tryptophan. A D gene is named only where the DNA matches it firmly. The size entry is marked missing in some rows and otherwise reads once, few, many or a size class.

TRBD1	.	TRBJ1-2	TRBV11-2	CASSQGGGRDYGYTF	TGTGCCAGCAGCCAGGGGGGGGGAAGGGACTATGGCTACACCTTC
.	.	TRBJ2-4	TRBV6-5	CASSYGPWGNIQYF	TGTGCCAGCAGTTACGGACCTTGGGGGAACATTCAGTACTTC
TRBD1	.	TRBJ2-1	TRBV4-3	CASSQAGDSLSYNEQFF	TGCGCCAGCAGCCAAGCCGGGGACAGCCTATCCTACAATGAGCAGTTCTTC
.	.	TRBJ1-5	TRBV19	CASSITSNSNQPQHF	TGTGCCAGTAGTATTACGTCAAATAGCAATCAGCCCCAGCATTTT
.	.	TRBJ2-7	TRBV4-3	CASSQGYGSHYEQYF	TGCGCCAGCAGCCAAGGTTACGGGAGCCACTACGAGCAGTACTTC
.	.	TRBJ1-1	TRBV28	CASSRGRWNTEAFF	TGTGCCAGCAGTCGGGGACGTTGGAACACTGAAGCTTTCTTT
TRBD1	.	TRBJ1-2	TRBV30	CAWSRDRIDYGYTF	TGTGCCTGGAGCCGGGACAGGATCGACTATGGCTACACCTTC
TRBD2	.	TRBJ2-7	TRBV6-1	CASSETTSGTYEQYF	TGTGCCAGCAGCGAGACGACTAGCGGAACCTACGAGCAGTACTTC
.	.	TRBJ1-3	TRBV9	CASSGGRGNTIYF	TGTGCCAGCAGCGGGGGGCGAGGAAACACCATATATTTT
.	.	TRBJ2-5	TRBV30	CAWSIVVGETQYF	TGTGCCTGGAGCATAGTGGTGGGAGAGACCCAGTACTTC
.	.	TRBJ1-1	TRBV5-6	CASSFIRHTEAFF	TGTGCCAGCAGCTTTATCCGGCACACTGAAGCTTTCTTT
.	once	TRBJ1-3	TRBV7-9	CASGRNSGNTIYF	TGTGCCAGCGGGCGGAACTCTGGAAACACCATATATTTT
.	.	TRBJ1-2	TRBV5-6	CASAYWERYGYTF	TGTGCCAGCGCTTACTGGGAACGATATGGCTACACCTTC
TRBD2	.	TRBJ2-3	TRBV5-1	CASSRGLRSATSTDTQYF	TGCGCCAGCAGCCGGGGACTACGCTCGGCGACTAGCACAGATACGCAGTATTTT
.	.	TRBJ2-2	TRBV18	CASSPPDDATGELFF	TGTGCCAGCTCACCGCCAGATGACGCCACCGGGGAGCTGTTTTTT
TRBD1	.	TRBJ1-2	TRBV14	CASSSWGTGGGYTF	TGTGCCAGCAGCTCGTGGGGGACAGGAGGCGGCTACACCTTC
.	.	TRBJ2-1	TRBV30	CAWTVSRGEQFF	TGTGCCTGGACGGTGTCACGTGGTGAGCAGTTCTTC
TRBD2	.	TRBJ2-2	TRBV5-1	CASSPNRLATGELFF	TGCGCCAGCAGCCCAAATAGACTAGCCACCGGGGAGCTGTTTTTT
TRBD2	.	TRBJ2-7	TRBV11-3	CASRASGSDEQYF	TGTGCCAGCAGGGCTAGCGGGAGCGACGAGCAGTACTTC
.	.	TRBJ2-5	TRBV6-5	CASSYPGSKGETQYF	TGTGCCAGCAGTTACCCAGGGAGTAAAGGAGAGACCCAGTACTTC